These 6 T cell receptor beta chains share one sample of origin, sequenced in a study of blood T cell repertoires in COVID-19. The protocol was immunoSEQ multiplex PCR, while the TCRdb copy is restricted to in-frame clones and leaves out a portion. The sample records a few hundred thousand clones, around 92% being singletons. Sequenced input: PBMCs or T cells enriched from blood (not recorded which). The source of these receptors is a woman aged 30 to 39 who had recovered from COVID-19.

V gene TRBV6-4 combines with J gene TRBJ2-4; the match to TRBD2 covers 7 bases. V shed 2 bases and J 9 bases; nucleotides not matched to a gene: 10. Germline V gives CDR1 MRHNA, CDR2 SNTAGT. CDR3 length: 15 residues. The chain's CDR3 is CASSDGRTPGGIQYF. The CDR3 DNA reads TGTGCCAGCAGTGACGGAAGGACACCGGGAGGCATTCAGTACTTC.

This chain connects TRBV2 to TRBJ1-6; 9 bases fit TRBD1. The germline gives CDR1 SNHLY, CDR2 FYNNEI. This CDR3 is 16 amino acids long. Trimming cost V 5 bases and J 2 bases; bases outside gene matches: 4. The CDR3 protein is CASSTRQGAYNSPLHF. The CDR3 DNA follows: TGTGCCAGCAGTACCCGACAGGGGGCCTATAATTCACCCCTCCACTTT.

V is TRBV6-5 and J is TRBJ2-1; D is unresolved. V lost 6 bases and J lost 5, with 11 bases in between. From germline, CDR1 is MNHEY and CDR2 SVGAGI. This CDR3 is 13 amino acids long. The CDR3: CASSPNTNNEQFF. CDR3 in DNA: TGTGCCAGCAGCCCGAATACTAACAATGAGCAGTTCTTC.

The gene calls are TRBV18 and TRBJ1-1; D is possibly TRBD1 (6 bases). Looked up from germline, CDR1 is KGHSH and CDR2 is LQKENI. The CDR3 consists of 15 residues. The V gene lost 0 bases and the J gene lost 5 bases, with 13 bases spanning the gap. The CDR3 here is CASSPPGARKTEAFF. The CDR3 DNA reads TGTGCCAGCTCACCACCGGGGGCCAGGAAAACTGAAGCTTTCTTT. The full variable domain, rest sourced from reference TRBV18 and TRBJ1-1, is NAGVMQNPRHLVRRRGQEARLRCSPMKGHSHVYWYRQLPEEGLKFMVYLQKENIIDESGMPKERFSAEFPKEGPSILRIQQVVRGDSAAYFCASSPPGARKTEAFFGQGTRLTVV.

This CDR3 is CASSEQGLMNTEAFF. The CDR3 bases are TGTGCCAGCAGTGAACAGGGGCTAATGAACACTGAAGCTTTCTTT. The chain uses TRBV2 and TRBJ1-1; a possible D gene is TRBD1 (6 bases). V was shortened by 2 bases and J by 0 bases, with 10 bases between the two germline ends. The CDR3 covers 15 residues. Germline V lookup: CDR1 SNHLY, CDR2 FYNNEI.

This clone has a single count. A read error is likely, as this CDR3 ends without the conserved phenylalanine or tryptophan. The limits of the CDR3 on the DNA are not certain, so only TCRdb's listed CDR3 is given. The CDR3 reads CASNRLPWTAVKNCVCS. The chain has TRBV6-4 and TRBJ1-4; the table's D call, TRBD1, was not checked against the DNA. The CDR3 sequence runs 17 residues, both termini included. From germline, CDR1 is MRHNA and CDR2 SNTAGT.